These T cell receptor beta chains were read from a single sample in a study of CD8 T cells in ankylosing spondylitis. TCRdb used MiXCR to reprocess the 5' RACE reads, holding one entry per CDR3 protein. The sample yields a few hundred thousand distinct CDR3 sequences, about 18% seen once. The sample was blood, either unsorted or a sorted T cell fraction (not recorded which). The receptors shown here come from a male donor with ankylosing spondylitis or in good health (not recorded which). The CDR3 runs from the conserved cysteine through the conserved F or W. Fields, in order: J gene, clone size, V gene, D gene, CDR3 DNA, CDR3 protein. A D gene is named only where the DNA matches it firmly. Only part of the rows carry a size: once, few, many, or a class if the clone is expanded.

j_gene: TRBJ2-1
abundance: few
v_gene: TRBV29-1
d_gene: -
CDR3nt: TGCAGCGTTCCCACGGACTGGATGGCAAGTGAGCAGTTCTTC
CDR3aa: CSVPTDWMASEQFF

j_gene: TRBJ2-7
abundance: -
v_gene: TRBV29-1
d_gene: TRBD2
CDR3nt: TGCAGCGTTGCGCCGACGCTAGCGGGAGAGGCCTACGAGCAGTACTTC
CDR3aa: CSVAPTLAGEAYEQYF

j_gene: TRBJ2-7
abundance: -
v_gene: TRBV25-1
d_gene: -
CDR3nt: TGTGCCAGCAGTGAATCCCGGGGAGGTCCCCACGAGCAGTACTTC
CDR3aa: CASSESRGGPHEQYF

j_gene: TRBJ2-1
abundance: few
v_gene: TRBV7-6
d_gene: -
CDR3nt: TGTGCCAGCAGCCGAGTATTGGAAGACAATGAGCAGTTCTTC
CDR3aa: CASSRVLEDNEQFF

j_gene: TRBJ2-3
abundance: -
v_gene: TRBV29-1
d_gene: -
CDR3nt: TGCAGCGTTGAAGATTTAAACAGCGGGCCAGATACGCAGTATTTT
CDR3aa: CSVEDLNSGPDTQYF

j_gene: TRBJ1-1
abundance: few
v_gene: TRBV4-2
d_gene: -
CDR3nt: TGTGCCAGCAGCCAAGAGGTGTCAACCAGCAGGGTTCACACTGAAGCTTTCTTT
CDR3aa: CASSQEVSTSRVHTEAFF

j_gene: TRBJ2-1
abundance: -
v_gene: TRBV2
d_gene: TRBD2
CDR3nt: TGTGCCAGCATTCCCCGGACTAGCGGGACCAATGAGCAGTTCTTC
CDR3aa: CASIPRTSGTNEQFF

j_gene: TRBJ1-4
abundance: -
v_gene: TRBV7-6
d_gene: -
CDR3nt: TGTGCCAGCAGCTTTTCGGCAGCCCCTAATGAAAAACTGTTTTTT
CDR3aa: CASSFSAAPNEKLFF

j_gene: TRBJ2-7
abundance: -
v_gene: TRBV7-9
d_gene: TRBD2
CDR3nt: TGTGCCAGCAGCTTAGCAGGTAGCGGGGAGCTCCGGGAAGAGCAGTACTTC
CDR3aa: CASSLAGSGELREEQYF

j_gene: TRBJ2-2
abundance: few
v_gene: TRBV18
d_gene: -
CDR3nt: TGTGCCAGCTCACCTAGCCGGAGCGGAAGGAACACCGGGGAGCTGTTTTTT
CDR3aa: CASSPSRSGRNTGELFF

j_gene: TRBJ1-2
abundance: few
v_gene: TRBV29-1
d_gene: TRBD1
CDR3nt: TGCAGCGCCGGACAGGACAGAGGCTACACCTTC
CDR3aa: CSAGQDRGYTF

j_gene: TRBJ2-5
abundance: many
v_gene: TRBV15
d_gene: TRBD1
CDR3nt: TGTGCCACCAGCAGAACCGGGACAGATACCTTGATGCGAGAGACCCAGTACTTC
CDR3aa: CATSRTGTDTLMRETQYF

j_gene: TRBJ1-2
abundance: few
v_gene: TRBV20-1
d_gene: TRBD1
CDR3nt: TGCAGTGCTACACCGGACAGGGGTTTCTATGGCTACACCTTC
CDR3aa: CSATPDRGFYGYTF

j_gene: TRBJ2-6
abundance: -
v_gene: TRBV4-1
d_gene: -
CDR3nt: TGCGCCAGCAGCCAAGGGTCTTTCAGTCTCTCTGGGGCCAACGTCCTGACTTTC
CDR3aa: CASSQGSFSLSGANVLTF

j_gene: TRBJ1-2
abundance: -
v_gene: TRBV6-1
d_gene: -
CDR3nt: TGTGCCAGCCTCCCCCGACCCTTTAAAGACTATGGCTACACCTTC
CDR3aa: CASLPRPFKDYGYTF

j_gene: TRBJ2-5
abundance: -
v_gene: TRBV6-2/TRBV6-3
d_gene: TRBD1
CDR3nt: TGTGCCAGCAGTAACCTCCGGGACAGCCAAGAGACCCAGTACTTC
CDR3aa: CASSNLRDSQETQYF